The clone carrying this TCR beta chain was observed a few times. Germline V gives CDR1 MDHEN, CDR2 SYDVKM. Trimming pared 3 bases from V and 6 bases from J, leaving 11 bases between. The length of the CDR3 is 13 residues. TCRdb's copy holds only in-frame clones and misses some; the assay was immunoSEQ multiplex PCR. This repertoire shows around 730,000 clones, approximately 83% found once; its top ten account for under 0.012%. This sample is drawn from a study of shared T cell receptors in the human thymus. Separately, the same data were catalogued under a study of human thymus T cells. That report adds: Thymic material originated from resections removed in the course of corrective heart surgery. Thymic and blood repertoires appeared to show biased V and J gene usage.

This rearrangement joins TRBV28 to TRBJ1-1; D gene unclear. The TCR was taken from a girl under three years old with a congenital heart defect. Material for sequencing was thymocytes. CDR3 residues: CASSLIRVPEAFF. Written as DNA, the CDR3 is TGTGCCAGCAGTTTGATCCGGGTTCCTGAAGCTTTCTTT. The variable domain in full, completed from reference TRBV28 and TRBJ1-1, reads DVKVTQSSRYLVKRTGEKVFLECVQDMDHENMFWYRQDPGLGLRLIYFSYDVKMKEKGDIPEGYSVSREKKERFSLILESASTNQTSMYLCASSLIRVPEAFFGQGTRLTVV.